This T cell receptor (beta chain) derives from a study of T cell responses to AZD1222 COVID-19 vaccine. As for the study in general: Second doses were pooled across both intervals (about 4 or about 12 weeks).

Study findings and constraints: The number of AZD1222 recipients seropositive at baseline was only five to seven. Donors skewed white British and female; clonal diversity was possibly underestimated. At 160-218 and 743-854, vaccine-associated CD4 TCRs were dominant, and they spanned spike.

Notes on this clone: Its antigen is undetermined.

CDR1 is SNHLY, CDR2 FYNNEI, per germline. The V and J ends lost 5 bases and 9 bases, in that order; junction bases with no gene match: 6. The CDR3 has 12 residues. Sequenced by immunoSEQ multiplex PCR; TCRdb stores in-frame clones only, minus some. This sample has fewer than 200,000 clones, with roughly 92% found just once. The chain combines TRBV2 with TRBJ1-2; TRBD1 agrees at 7 bases. Sequencing was performed on peripheral blood, taken on day 0 of AZD1222 vaccination. This receptor was obtained from an adult in good health. CDR3 nucleotide sequence: TGTGCCAGCAGTTTCAGGGGGGCCAGCTACACCTTC. The encoded protein is CASSFRGASYTF.